Each of the 13 T cell receptor beta chains below was sequenced from the same sample in a study of blood T cell repertoires in COVID-19. This table comes from immunoSEQ multiplex PCR, and its TCRdb copy is limited to in-frame clones, with some not included. The table records fewer than 40,000 clones, 75% to 90% of them present only once. The sample comprised peripheral blood. The receptors derive from a man in his sixties with active COVID-19.

This clone was recorded a few times. The CDR3 protein is CASSEDLVRGRSDEQYF. The CDR3 DNA follows: TGTGCCAGCAGTGAAGATCTGGTACGGGGGAGATCTGACGAGCAGTACTTC. This chain connects TRBV2 to TRBJ2-7; D perhaps matches TRBD2 (6 bases). This CDR3 is 17 amino acids long. Between the trimmed V and J ends, which lost 1 base and 5 bases, there was a span of 21 bases. Germline CDR1 reads SNHLY; CDR2 reads FYNNEI. The complete variable domain, with remaining parts taken from reference TRBV2 and TRBJ2-7, reads EPEVTQTPSHQVTQMGQEVILRCVPISNHLYFYWYRQILGQKVEFLVSFYNNEISEKSEIFDDQFSVERPDGSNFTLKIRSTKLEDSAMYFCASSEDLVRGRSDEQYFGPGTRLTVT.

The chain carries TRBV25-1 and TRBJ2-5, with D unresolved. This CDR3 contains 15 residues. Between the trimmed V and J ends, which lost 5 bases and 3 bases, there was a span of 16 bases. The germline CDR1 and CDR2 sequences are MGHDK and SYGVNS. Here the CDR3 reads CASSIPGGREETQYF. The CDR3 coding sequence is TGTGCCAGCAGTATCCCCGGTGGGCGAGAAGAGACCCAGTACTTC.

V is TRBV9 and J is TRBJ1-2; D is ambiguous. The CDR3 runs 14 residues. V lost 4 bases to trimming and J lost 2 bases, with 12 bases between them. From germline, CDR1 is SGDLS and CDR2 YYNGEE. CDR3 DNA: TGTGCCAGCAGCTACCGGTTGGTGAACTATGGCTACACCTTC. This sequence encodes CASSYRLVNYGYTF.

V is TRBV19 and J is TRBJ1-3; 8 bases agree with TRBD1. This CDR3 is built from 13 residues. J was trimmed by 4 bases and V by 7 bases; bases with no gene match: 3. Germline CDR1 and CDR2: LNHDA and SQIVND (reference sequence). This CDR3 reads CASTGTGGNTIYF. CDR3 sequence (DNA): TGTGCCAGTACCGGGACAGGAGGAAACACCATATATTTT.

The chain combines TRBV4-1 with TRBJ1-2; TRBD1 might be the D (5 bases). From germline, CDR1 is MGHRA and CDR2 YSYEKL. CDR3 length: 15 amino acids. The V end was cut by 2 bases, the J end by 3 bases, with 13 bases between. This CDR3 reads CASSQTVGGDYGYTF. The DNA of the CDR3 is TGCGCCAGCAGCCAAACGGTCGGGGGGGACTATGGCTACACCTTC.

The rearrangement uses TRBV5-6 and TRBJ2-2; TRBD1 agrees at 10 bases. The V gene end was trimmed by 1 base and the J gene end by 5 bases; junction bases not matched to a gene: 8. This CDR3 spans 17 amino acids. Germline CDR1 SGHDT, CDR2 YYEEEE. CDR3 sequence: CASSLNTGQGWTGELFF. The CDR3 DNA is TGTGCCAGCAGCTTGAATACGGGACAGGGGTGGACCGGGGAGCTGTTTTTT.

For the CDR3, the DNA is TGCGCCAGCAGCCAAGAAGGGACAGGGAGAGAGACCCAGTACTTC. Protein sequence: CASSQEGTGRETQYF. The chain combines TRBV4-1 with TRBJ2-5; 9 positions agree with TRBD1. From germline, CDR1 is MGHRA and CDR2 YSYEKL. V was pared by 0 bases and J by 4 bases, with 3 bases of the junction left unmatched. The CDR3 contains 15 residues.

The table lists this clone with a count of one. The V and J genes are TRBV12-3 or TRBV12-4 and TRBJ2-7; D may be TRBD1 (6 bases). The V end lost 5 bases, the J end lost 5 bases, and 13 bases lay between the germline ends. CDR3 length: 13 amino acids. The chain's CDR3 is CASSPSAGDEQYF. In nucleotides, the CDR3 is TGTGCCAGCAGTCCGAGCGCAGGGGACGAGCAGTACTTC.

The count of this clone is one. This chain connects TRBV11-2 to TRBJ2-2; 7 bases are shared with TRBD1. Germline lookup yields CDR1 SGHAT and CDR2 FQNNGV. The CDR3 spans 17 residues. After removal of 4 bases from V and 2 bases from J, the junction contained 10 bases not matched to a gene. For the CDR3, the DNA is TGTGCCAGCAGCTCGCCGAGGACAGGCGCAAACACCGGGGAGCTGTTTTTT. Residues: CASSSPRTGANTGELFF.

This clone was recorded a few times. The V gene is TRBV2, the J gene TRBJ1-5; a possible D gene is TRBD1 (6 bases). The CDR3 has 16 amino acids. V lost 4 bases, J lost 2 bases, and 15 bases lay in between. In germline, CDR1 is SNHLY, CDR2 FYNNEI. Here the CDR3 DNA reads TGTGCCAGCAGTGCAGAAGGGGCAGGGGGCAATCAGCCCCAGCATTTT. Amino acid sequence: CASSAEGAGGNQPQHF.

This clone showed up just a few times. The chain joins TRBV9 to TRBJ1-2; maybe TRBD1 (6 bases). The germline V gene has CDR1 SGDLS and CDR2 YYNGEE. The V gene lost 0 bases and the J gene lost 6 bases, with 15 bases spanning the gap. The CDR3 is 15 amino acids. CDR3 loop: CASSVGSGTHHGYTF. The CDR3 region has the DNA TGTGCCAGCAGCGTAGGGAGCGGGACACATCATGGCTACACCTTC.

The genes are TRBV24-1 and TRBJ2-5; D is possibly TRBD1 (5 bases). Germline CDR1 and CDR2: KGHDR and SFDVKD. The CDR3 is made up of 15 amino acids. Trimming left V 7 bases short and J 2 bases short, with 16 bases between. The CDR3 nucleotides are TGTGCCACCAGCCCAGGGTTTAGTAGGCAAGAGACCCAGTACTTC. Protein product: CATSPGFSRQETQYF.

The chain is built from TRBV3-1 (or the pseudogene TRBV3-2) and TRBJ2-1; 9 nucleotides match TRBD2. Unmatched junction bases numbered 14, after V lost 4 bases and J lost 4 bases. The CDR3 contains 18 residues. Germline values: CDR1 LGHDT, CDR2 YNNKEL (reference sequence). The CDR3 loop reads CASSPPTNLAGIYNEQFF. The CDR3 region has the DNA TGTGCCAGCAGCCCGCCTACTAACCTAGCGGGGATTTACAATGAGCAGTTCTTC.